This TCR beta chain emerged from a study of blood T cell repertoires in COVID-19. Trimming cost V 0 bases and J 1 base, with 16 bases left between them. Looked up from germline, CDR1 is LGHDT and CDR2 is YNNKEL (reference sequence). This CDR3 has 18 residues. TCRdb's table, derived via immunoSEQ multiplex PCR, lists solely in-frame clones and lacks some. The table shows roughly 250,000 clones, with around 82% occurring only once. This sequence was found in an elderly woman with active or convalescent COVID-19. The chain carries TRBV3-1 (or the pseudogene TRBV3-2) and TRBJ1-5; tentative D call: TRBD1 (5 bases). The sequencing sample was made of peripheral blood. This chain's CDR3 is CASSQEEQGVWSNQPQHF. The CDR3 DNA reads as TGTGCCAGCAGCCAAGAGGAGCAAGGGGTGTGGAGCAATCAGCCCCAGCATTTT.